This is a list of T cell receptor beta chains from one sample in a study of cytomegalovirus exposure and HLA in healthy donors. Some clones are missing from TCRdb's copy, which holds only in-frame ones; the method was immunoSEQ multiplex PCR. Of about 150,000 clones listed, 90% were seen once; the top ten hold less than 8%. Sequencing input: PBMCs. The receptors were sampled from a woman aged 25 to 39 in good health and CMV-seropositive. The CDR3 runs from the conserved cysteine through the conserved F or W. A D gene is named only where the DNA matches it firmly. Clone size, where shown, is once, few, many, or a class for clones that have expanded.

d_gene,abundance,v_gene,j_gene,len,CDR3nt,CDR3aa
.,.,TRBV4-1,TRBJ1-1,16,TGCGCCAGCAGCCAAGGTCCTTTCGGGATCTACACTGAAGCTTTCTTT,CASSQGPFGIYTEAFF
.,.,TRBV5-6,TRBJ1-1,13,TGTGCCAGCAGCTTCGGGTTGAACACTGAAGCTTTCTTT,CASSFGLNTEAFF
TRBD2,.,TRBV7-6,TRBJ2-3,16,TGTGCCAGCAGGTCTGGATGGGGAGGGGGCACAGATACGCAGTATTTT,CASRSGWGGGTDTQYF
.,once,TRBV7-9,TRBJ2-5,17,TGTGCCAGCAGCTTAGTGGCGATCTCTCGGAGCCAAGAGACCCAGTACTTC,CASSLVAISRSQETQYF
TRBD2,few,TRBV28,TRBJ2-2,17,TGTGCCAGCAGTTTATGGGTACTAGCGGGGGGACCCGGGGAGCTGTTTTTT,CASSLWVLAGGPGELFF
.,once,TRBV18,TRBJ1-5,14,TGTGCCAGCTCACCAACCCAGAGCAATCAGCCCCAGCATTTT,CASSPTQSNQPQHF
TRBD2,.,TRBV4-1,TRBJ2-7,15,TGCGCCAGCAGCCAACATCTAGCGGGAGGGCGCGAGCAGTACTTC,CASSQHLAGGREQYF
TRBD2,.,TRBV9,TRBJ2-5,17,TGTGCCAGCAGCGTCTCATGGCGAGCGGGGGGCACCCAGACCCAGTACTTC,CASSVSWRAGGTQTQYF
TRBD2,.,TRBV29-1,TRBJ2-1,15,TGCAGCGTTACTAGCGGGAGTACCACCTACAATGAGCAGTTCTTC,CSVTSGSTTYNEQFF
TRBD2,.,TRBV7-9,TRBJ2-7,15,TGTGCCAGCAGCCGAGCGGGAGGACAAGGCTACGAGCAGTACTTC,CASSRAGGQGYEQYF
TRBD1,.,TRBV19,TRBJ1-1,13,TGTGCCAGTAGCCGAGGACAGGGGGCAGGAGCTTTCTTT,CASSRGQGAGAFF
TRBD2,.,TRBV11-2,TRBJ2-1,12,TGTGCCAGCAGCTCTACTAGCGATGAGCAGTTCTTC,CASSSTSDEQFF
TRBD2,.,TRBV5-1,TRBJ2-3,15,TGCGCCAGCAGCTTGGGGGAGGGGCCCGCAGATACGCAGTATTTT,CASSLGEGPADTQYF
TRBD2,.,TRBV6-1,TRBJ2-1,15,TGTGCCAGCAGCCCTCTGGCGGGAGGGGCGTATGAGCAGTTCTTC,CASSPLAGGAYEQFF
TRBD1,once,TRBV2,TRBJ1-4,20,TGTGCCAGCACTTACGAGGGGGCGGCCGCCCTCCTAACAACTAATGAAAAACTGTTTTTT,CASTYEGAAALLTTNEKLFF
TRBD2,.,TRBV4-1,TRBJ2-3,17,TGCGCCAGCAGCCAACCTTGGACTAGCGGAGGCACAGATACGCAGTATTTT,CASSQPWTSGGTDTQYF
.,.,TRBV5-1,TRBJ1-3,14,TGCGCCAGCAGGAAAGAGATCTCTGGAAACACCATATATTTT,CASRKEISGNTIYF
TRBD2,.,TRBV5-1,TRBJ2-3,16,TGCGCCAGCAGCTTGGTAGCGGGAGCCCCCACAGATACGCAGTATTTT,CASSLVAGAPTDTQYF
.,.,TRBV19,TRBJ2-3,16,TGTGCCAGTAGTATCGGGTTTTCCAGAGACACAGATACGCAGTATTTT,CASSIGFSRDTDTQYF
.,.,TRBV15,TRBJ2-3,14,TGTGCCACCGGGGGGGGGCCCGTGGGAGATACGCAGTATTTT,CATGGGPVGDTQYF
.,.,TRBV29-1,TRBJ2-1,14,TGCAGCGTTGAGGAGGGGCCTGGCTACAATGAGCAGTTCTTC,CSVEEGPGYNEQFF
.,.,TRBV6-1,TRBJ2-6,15,TGTGCCAGCAGACAGGGGGGGTCTGGGGCCAACGTCCTGACTTTC,CASRQGGSGANVLTF